The 15 T cell receptor beta chains below all came from one sample that was sequenced in a study of T cell responses to AZD1222 COVID-19 vaccine. Produced via immunoSEQ multiplex PCR; TCRdb's table is partial and in-frame only. The sample shows 100,000 to 150,000 clones, about nine tenths of them seen only once. Sequenced material: peripheral blood, taken 28 days after the second AZD1222 dose. These receptors came from an adult who received the AZD1222 COVID-19 vaccine.

This clone was picked up a small number of times. The CDR3 loop reads CASSLVLNTEAFF. Here the CDR3 DNA reads TGTGCCAGCAGTTTAGTCCTGAACACTGAAGCTTTCTTT. The genes are TRBV28 and TRBJ1-1, with unresolved D. Germline CDR1 and CDR2: MDHEN and SYDVKM. The CDR3 runs 13 residues. Trimming left V 2 bases short and J 0 bases short, with 4 bases between.

The J gene is TRBJ1-4, the V gene TRBV19; D call uncertain. Germline V gene data show CDR1 as LNHDA and CDR2 as SQIVND (reference sequence). V was cut by 7 bases and J by 3 bases, with 9 bases left in between. The CDR3 has 13 amino acids. CDR3 region: CASIHRSNEKLFF. CDR3 DNA: TGTGCCAGTATTCACCGATCTAATGAAAAACTGTTTTTT.

The chain carries TRBV7-9 and TRBJ1-2; TRBD1 might be the D (5 bases). The V end was cut by 0 bases, the J end by 5 bases, with 19 bases between. Germline assignment: CDR1 SEHNR and CDR2 FQNEAQ (reference sequence). The CDR3 is made up of 17 amino acids. In nucleotides, the CDR3 is TGTGCCAGCAGCTTAGCGGTCACAGGCGATACGCTATATGGCTACACCTTC. Residues: CASSLAVTGDTLYGYTF. Looking up the rest from reference TRBV7-9 and TRBJ1-2 gives the full variable domain: DTGVSQNPRHKITKRGQNVTFRCDPISEHNRLYWYRQTLGQGPEFLTYFQNEAQLEKSRLLSDRFSAERPKGSFSTLEIQRTEQGDSAMYLCASSLAVTGDTLYGYTFGSGTRLTVV.

This clone was found once. This chain links TRBV21-1 with TRBJ2-2. TRBV21-1 represents a pseudogene. The CDR3 covers 15 residues. Here the CDR3 reads CASSKVRPLAGELFF. CDR3 nucleotides: TGTGCCAGCAGCAAAGTGAGACCACTGGCCGGGGAGCTGTTTTTT.

The chain couples TRBV27 to TRBJ2-1; 9 bases map to TRBD2. V dropped 3 bases and J dropped 8; count of bases not matched to a gene: 8. The CDR3 totals 15 residues. CDR1 is MNHEY and CDR2 is SMNVEV in the germline V gene (reference sequence). CDR3 DNA sequence: TGTGCCAGCAGTTTCGCGGGAGGGCCCCCGGATGAGCAGTTCTTC. Translation: CASSFAGGPPDEQFF.

This sequence joins TRBV29-1 and TRBJ2-7; D remains ambiguous. Trimming cost V 4 bases and J 9 bases, with 10 bases left between them. The CDR3 length is 10 residues. In germline, CDR1 is SQVTM, CDR2 ANQGSEA. The CDR3 DNA sequence: TGCAGCGTTGTTGAGTCCTGGCAGTACTTC. Its protein product is CSVVESWQYF.

This chain links TRBV15 with TRBJ2-5; D gene uncertain. V was trimmed by 1 base and J by 0 bases, leaving 3 bases between them. The CDR3 loop spans 13 amino acids. Germline V gene sequence: CDR1 LNHNV, CDR2 YYDKDF (reference sequence). CDR3 region: CATSRAYQETQYF. The CDR3 DNA is TGTGCCACCAGCAGAGCATACCAAGAGACCCAGTACTTC.

In regard to this clone: The same CDR3 is also encoded by other DNA sequences in this sample. The chain is built from TRBV27 and TRBJ2-7; D may be TRBD1 (6 bases). Per germline, CDR1 MNHEY and CDR2 SMNVEV (reference sequence). V shed 4 bases and J shed 0 bases, with 13 bases lying between them. CDR3 length: 15 amino acids. DNA of the CDR3: TGTGCCAGCAGTTCCTTGGGGGCGGTCTCCTACGAGCAGTACTTC. Translation gives CASSSLGAVSYEQYF.

The chain carries TRBV7-9 and TRBJ1-1; 7 bases align to TRBD1. The CDR3 consists of 14 residues. Germline V gene lookup returns CDR1 SEHNR and CDR2 FQNEAQ (reference sequence). V shed 3 bases, J shed 9 bases, and the junction held 10 bases outside the gene matches. The CDR3 loop reads CASSFWTGNDQAFF. In DNA, the CDR3 is TGTGCCAGCAGCTTCTGGACAGGTAACGACCAAGCTTTCTTT. Full variable domain (rest looked up from reference TRBV7-9 and TRBJ1-1): DTGVSQNPRHKITKRGQNVTFRCDPISEHNRLYWYRQTLGQGPEFLTYFQNEAQLEKSRLLSDRFSAERPKGSFSTLEIQRTEQGDSAMYLCASSFWTGNDQAFFGQGTRLTVV.

The chain uses TRBV18 and TRBJ1-4; no reliable D call. This CDR3 is built from 14 residues. The V end lost 2 bases, the J end lost 7 bases, and 11 bases lay between the germline ends. CDR1 and CDR2 (germline): KGHSH, LQKENI. In DNA form, the CDR3 reads TGTGCCAGCTCACCAAGAGCGGGAGTTGAAAAACTGTTTTTT. Amino acid sequence: CASSPRAGVEKLFF.

The chain recombines TRBV28 with TRBJ2-3; TRBD2 agrees at 7 bases. V trimming: 8 bases; J trimming: 2 bases; junction bases outside the gene matches: 10. Germline V gives CDR1 MDHEN, CDR2 SYDVKM. The CDR3 totals 15 residues. In nucleotides, the CDR3 is TGTGCCAGCCTGGAATGGGGGGGGAACACAGATACGCAGTATTTT. Protein product: CASLEWGGNTDTQYF.

J is TRBJ2-2 and V is TRBV10-3, with no clear D. The V gene's germline CDR1 is ENHRY and CDR2 SYGVKD. CDR3 size: 13 residues. Trimming left V 0 bases short and J 7 bases short, with 6 bases between. The CDR3 nucleotides read TGTGCCATCAGTGAGTCACGGAGCGGGGAGCTGTTTTTT. Translation: CAISESRSGELFF.

J is TRBJ1-2 and V is TRBV18; weak D call: TRBD1 (5 bases). The CDR3 is 15 residues long. Germline values: CDR1 KGHSH, CDR2 LQKENI. V lost 0 bases, J lost 8 bases, and 16 bases lay in between. The CDR3 region has the DNA TGTGCCAGCTCACCACCGGAGGGGTCGTCGGTGGGCTACACCTTC. It yields the protein CASSPPEGSSVGYTF.

The chain links TRBV21-1 to TRBJ2-6; the table's TRBD1 call for D was not verified on the DNA. TRBV21-1 is recorded as a pseudogene. The CDR3 covers 18 residues. The DNA of the CDR3 is TGTGCCAGCAGCAAAGGAGGGGACAAGAGCTCTGGGGCCAACGTCCTGACTTTC. Protein: CASSKGGDKSSGANVLTF.

This chain links TRBV2 with TRBJ1-2; 12 nucleotides align to TRBD1. The V gene end was trimmed by 5 bases and the J gene end by 7 bases; junction bases not matched to a gene: 8. The CDR3 sequence is 15 residues long. Germline CDR1 SNHLY, CDR2 FYNNEI. CDR3 DNA: TGTGCCAGCAGTAGGTCCGGGACAGGGGGCTCTGGCTACACCTTC. This codes for CASSRSGTGGSGYTF. The full variable domain, with the rest looked up from reference TRBV2 and TRBJ1-2, is EPEVTQTPSHQVTQMGQEVILRCVPISNHLYFYWYRQILGQKVEFLVSFYNNEISEKSEIFDDQFSVERPDGSNFTLKIRSTKLEDSAMYFCASSRSGTGGSGYTFGSGTRLTVV.